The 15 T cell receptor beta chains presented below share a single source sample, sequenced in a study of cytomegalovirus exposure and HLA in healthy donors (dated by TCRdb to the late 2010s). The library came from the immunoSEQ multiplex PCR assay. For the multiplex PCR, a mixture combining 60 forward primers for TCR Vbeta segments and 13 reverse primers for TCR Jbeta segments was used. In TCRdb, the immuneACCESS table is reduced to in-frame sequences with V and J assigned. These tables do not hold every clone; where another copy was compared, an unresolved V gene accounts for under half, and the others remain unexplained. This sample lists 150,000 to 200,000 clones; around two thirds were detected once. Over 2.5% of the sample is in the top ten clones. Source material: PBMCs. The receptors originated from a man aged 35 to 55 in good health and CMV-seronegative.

Here the CDR3 reads CASSRDSSTDTQYF. CDR3 bases: TGCGCCAGCAGCCGGGACAGTAGCACAGATACGCAGTATTTT. The chain joins TRBV5-1 to TRBJ2-3; TRBD1 aligns across 7 bases. Trimming cost V 4 bases and J 0 bases; bases outside gene matches: 2. This CDR3 spans 14 amino acids. In germline, CDR1 is SGHRS, CDR2 YFSETQ.

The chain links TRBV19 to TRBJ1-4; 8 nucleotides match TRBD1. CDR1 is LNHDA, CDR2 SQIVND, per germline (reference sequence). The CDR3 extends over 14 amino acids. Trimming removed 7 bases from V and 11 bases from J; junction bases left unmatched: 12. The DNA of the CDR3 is TGTGCCAGTATCGAGGACAGGGCTGGTGAGAAACTGTTTTTT. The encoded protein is CASIEDRAGEKLFF.

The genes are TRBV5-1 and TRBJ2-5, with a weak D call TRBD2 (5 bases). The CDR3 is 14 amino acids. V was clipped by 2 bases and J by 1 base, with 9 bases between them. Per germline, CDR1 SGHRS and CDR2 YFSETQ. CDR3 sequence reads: CASSFEGFQETQYF. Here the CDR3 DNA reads TGCGCCAGCAGCTTCGAGGGTTTCCAAGAGACCCAGTACTTC.

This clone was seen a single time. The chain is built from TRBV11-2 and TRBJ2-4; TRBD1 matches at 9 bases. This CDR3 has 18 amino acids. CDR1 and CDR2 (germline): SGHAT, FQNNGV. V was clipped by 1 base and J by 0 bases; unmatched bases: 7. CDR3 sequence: CASSLAGQGSLAKNIQYF. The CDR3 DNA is TGTGCCAGCAGCTTAGCTGGACAGGGGTCTCTAGCCAAAAACATTCAGTACTTC.

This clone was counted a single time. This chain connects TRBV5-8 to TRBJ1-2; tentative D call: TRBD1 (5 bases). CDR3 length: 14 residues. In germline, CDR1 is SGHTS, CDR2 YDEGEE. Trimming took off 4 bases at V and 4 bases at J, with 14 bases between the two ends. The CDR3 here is CASSIDSQFYGYTF. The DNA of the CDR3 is TGTGCCAGCAGCATAGACAGCCAGTTCTATGGCTACACCTTC.

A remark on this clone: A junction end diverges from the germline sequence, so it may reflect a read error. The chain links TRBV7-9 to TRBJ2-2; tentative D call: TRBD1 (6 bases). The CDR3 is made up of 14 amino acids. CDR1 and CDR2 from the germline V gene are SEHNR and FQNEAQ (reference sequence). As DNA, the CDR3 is TGTTCCAGCAGCCCGGGACAGAACACCGGGGAGCTGTTTTTT. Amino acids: CSSSPGQNTGELFF.

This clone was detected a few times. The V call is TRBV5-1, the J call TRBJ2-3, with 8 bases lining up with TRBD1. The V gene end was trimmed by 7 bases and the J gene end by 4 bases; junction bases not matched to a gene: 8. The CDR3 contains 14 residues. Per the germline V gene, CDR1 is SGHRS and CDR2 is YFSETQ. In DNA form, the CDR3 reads TGCGCCAGCGCTCAGGGGGCGGAGGCAGATACGCAGTATTTT. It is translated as CASAQGAEADTQYF.

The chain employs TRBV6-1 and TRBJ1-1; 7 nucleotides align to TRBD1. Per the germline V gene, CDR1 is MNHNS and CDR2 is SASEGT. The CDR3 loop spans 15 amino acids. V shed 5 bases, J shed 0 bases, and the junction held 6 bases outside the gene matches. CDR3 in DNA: TGTGCCAGCAGTCCCGGGACAGTAGTGAACACTGAAGCTTTCTTT. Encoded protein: CASSPGTVVNTEAFF.

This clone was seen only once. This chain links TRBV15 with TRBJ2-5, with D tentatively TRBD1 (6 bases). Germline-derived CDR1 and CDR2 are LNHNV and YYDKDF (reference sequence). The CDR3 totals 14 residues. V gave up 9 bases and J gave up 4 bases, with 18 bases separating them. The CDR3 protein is CATRNLQGLETQYF. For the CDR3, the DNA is TGTGCCACTAGAAACCTACAGGGTTTAGAGACCCAGTACTTC. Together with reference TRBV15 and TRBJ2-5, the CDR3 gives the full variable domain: DAMVIQNPRYQVTQFGKPVTLSCSQTLNHNVMYWYQQKSSQAPKLLFHYYDKDFNNEADTPDNFQSRRPNTSFCFLDIRSPGLGDTAMYLCATRNLQGLETQYFGPGTRLLVL.

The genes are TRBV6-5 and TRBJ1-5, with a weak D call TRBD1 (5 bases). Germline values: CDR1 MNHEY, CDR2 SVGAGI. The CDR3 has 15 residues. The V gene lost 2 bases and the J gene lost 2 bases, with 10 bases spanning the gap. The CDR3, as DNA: TGTGCCAGCAGTTACACGGGGGAGGGCAATCAGCCCCAGCATTTT. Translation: CASSYTGEGNQPQHF.

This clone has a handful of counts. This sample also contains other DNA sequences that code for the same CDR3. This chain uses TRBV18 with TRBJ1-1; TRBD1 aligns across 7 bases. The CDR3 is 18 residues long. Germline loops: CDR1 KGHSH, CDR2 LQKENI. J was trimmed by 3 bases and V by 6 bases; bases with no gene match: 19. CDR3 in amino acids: CASSPGQVGRLGHTEAFF. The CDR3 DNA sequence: TGTGCCAGCTCCCCTGGACAGGTTGGACGCCTGGGGCACACTGAAGCTTTCTTT. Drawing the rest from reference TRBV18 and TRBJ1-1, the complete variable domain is NAGVMQNPRHLVRRRGQEARLRCSPMKGHSHVYWYRQLPEEGLKFMVYLQKENIIDESGMPKERFSAEFPKEGPSILRIQQVVRGDSAAYFCASSPGQVGRLGHTEAFFGQGTRLTVV.

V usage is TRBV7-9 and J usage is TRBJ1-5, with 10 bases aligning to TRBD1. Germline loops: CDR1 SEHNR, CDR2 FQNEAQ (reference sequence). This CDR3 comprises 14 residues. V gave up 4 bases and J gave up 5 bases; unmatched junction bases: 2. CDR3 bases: TGTGCCAGCAGCTCGACAGGGGGCCATCAGCCCCAGCATTTT. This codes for CASSSTGGHQPQHF.

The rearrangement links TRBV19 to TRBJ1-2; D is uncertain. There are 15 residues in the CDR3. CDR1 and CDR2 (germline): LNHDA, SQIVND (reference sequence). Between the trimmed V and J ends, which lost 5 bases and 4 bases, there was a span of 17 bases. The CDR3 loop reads CASSPRRGMAYGYTF. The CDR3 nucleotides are TGTGCCAGTAGTCCCCGACGAGGGATGGCCTATGGCTACACCTTC.

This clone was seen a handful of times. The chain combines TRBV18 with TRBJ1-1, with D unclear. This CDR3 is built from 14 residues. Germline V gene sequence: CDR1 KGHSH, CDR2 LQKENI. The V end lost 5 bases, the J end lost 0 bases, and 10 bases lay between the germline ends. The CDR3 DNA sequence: TGTGCCAGCTCATCGAACCAGATGAACACTGAAGCTTTCTTT. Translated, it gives CASSSNQMNTEAFF.

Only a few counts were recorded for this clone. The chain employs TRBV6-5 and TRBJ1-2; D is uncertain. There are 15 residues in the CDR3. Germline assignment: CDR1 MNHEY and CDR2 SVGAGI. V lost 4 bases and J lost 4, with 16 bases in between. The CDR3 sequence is CASSSVEGGGYGYTF. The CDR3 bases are TGTGCCAGCAGTTCCGTTGAGGGAGGCGGCTATGGCTACACCTTC.